The 21 T cell receptor beta chains below were found in one sample sequenced in a study of early T cells in non-severe SARS-CoV-2 infection. One entry per CDR3 protein results from TCRdb running MiXCR on the 5' RACE reads. The repertoire holds tens of thousands of distinct CDR3 sequences, around 5.6% seen once, with under 5% in the top ten. The specimen sequenced was whole blood. These receptors were taken from an adult who was a healthcare worker with PCR-confirmed SARS-CoV-2 infection or an uninfected control (not recorded which).

In its sample, this clonotype was seen many times. This rearrangement joins TRBV12-5 to TRBJ1-1; D unresolved. The CDR3 contains 16 residues. CDR1 is LGHNT and CDR2 is FRNRAP in the germline V gene. The V end lost 0 bases, the J end lost 2 bases, and 13 bases lay between the germline ends. The CDR3 here is CASGLVPPGDNTEAFF. For the CDR3, the DNA is TGTGCTAGTGGTTTGGTCCCCCCTGGAGACAACACTGAAGCTTTCTTT.

The chain combines TRBV5-1 with TRBJ1-1, with D unresolved. With 0 bases removed from V and 2 bases from J, the gap between germline ends came to 14 bases. The CDR3 spans 16 residues. Germline V gene data show CDR1 as SGHRS and CDR2 as YFSETQ. The CDR3 DNA is TGCGCCAGCAGCTTGGACGGACGGGCAATTAACACTGAAGCTTTCTTT. It encodes CASSLDGRAINTEAFF. The full variable domain, completed using reference TRBV5-1 and TRBJ1-1, is KAGVTQTPRYLIKTRGQQVTLSCSPISGHRSVSWYQQTPGQGLQFLFEYFSETQRNKGNFPGRFSGRQFSNSRSEMNVSTLELGDSALYLCASSLDGRAINTEAFFGQGTRLTVV.

This clonotype has just a few counts. V and J are TRBV6-6 and TRBJ2-5; weak D call: TRBD2 (5 bases). The CDR3 consists of 12 residues. Germline CDR1 reads MNHNY; CDR2 reads SVGAGI (reference sequence). V lost 6 bases, J lost 3 bases, and 8 bases lay in between. CDR3 amino acids: CASRTGKETQYF. The CDR3 region has the DNA TGTGCCAGCAGAACGGGGAAAGAGACCCAGTACTTC.

This clonotype came up many times. This sequence joins TRBV7-3 and TRBJ1-1; D is uncertain. The ends were cut back, 4 bases at V and 6 bases at J, with 18 bases in the middle. Germline values: CDR1 SGHTA, CDR2 FQGTGA. The length of the CDR3 is 15 residues. CDR3 sequence reads: CASSSHRVSSPEAFF. DNA for the CDR3: TGTGCCAGCAGCTCCCACAGAGTCTCGTCCCCTGAAGCTTTCTTT.

This clonotype was counted at least ten times. V usage is TRBV11-3 and J usage is TRBJ1-3; D unclear. The CDR3 totals 16 residues. Germline V lookup: CDR1 SGHNT, CDR2 YENEEA. The V end lost 3 bases, the J end lost 1 base, and 13 bases lay between the germline ends. The CDR3 loop reads CASSLGSAASGNTIYF. The DNA for the CDR3 is TGTGCCAGCAGCTTGGGAAGTGCCGCTTCTGGAAACACCATATATTTT.

V usage is TRBV20-1 and J usage is TRBJ2-3, with TRBD2 as a possible D gene (6 bases). Trimming cost V 1 base and J 10 bases, with 15 bases left between them. The CDR3 has 13 amino acids. CDR1 is DFQATT and CDR2 is SNEGSKA in the germline V gene (reference sequence). CDR3 DNA sequence: TGCAGTGCTAGAGTGGAGGGACCCGGGGCGCAGTATTTT. Translation: CSARVEGPGAQYF.

The genes are TRBV6-1 and TRBJ1-5; 7 bases match TRBD1. The germline CDR1 and CDR2 sequences are MNHNS and SASEGT. V was clipped by 2 bases and J by 0 bases; unmatched bases: 4. This CDR3 region has 16 residues. The CDR3 DNA reads as TGTGCCAGCAGTGAAATGACAGGGACTAGCAATCAGCCCCAGCATTTT. Amino acids: CASSEMTGTSNQPQHF.

This clonotype showed up many times. The rearrangement uses TRBV4-3 and TRBJ2-3; the match to TRBD2 covers 11 bases. Germline-derived CDR1 and CDR2 are LGHNA and YSLEER. This CDR3 is 16 amino acids long. Trimming cost V 4 bases and J 1 base; bases outside gene matches: 4. This chain's CDR3 is CASSPSSGGRTDTQYF. CDR3 DNA: TGCGCCAGCAGCCCTTCTAGCGGGGGGCGCACAGATACGCAGTATTTT.

This clonotype was observed many times. The chain couples TRBV6-5 to TRBJ1-2, with D hard to call. This CDR3 has 16 amino acids. The germline V gene encodes CDR1 MNHEY and CDR2 SVGAGI. V lost 4 bases and J 4 bases, leaving 19 bases between the germline ends. CDR3 coding DNA: TGTGCCAGCAGTTCAGGCAGTCTTGGTCGGGCCTATGGCTACACCTTC. Its protein is CASSSGSLGRAYGYTF.

In this sample, this clonotype turned up many times. The chain carries TRBV20-1 and TRBJ1-1; no clear D gene. CDR3 length equals 13 residues. The V end lost 5 bases, the J end lost 7 bases, and 17 bases lay between the germline ends. Germline lookup yields CDR1 DFQATT and CDR2 SNEGSKA (reference sequence). CDR3 nucleotides: TGCAGTGCTCGAACTGACCGGCTGGTTGAAGCTTTCTTT. It encodes CSARTDRLVEAFF.

This sequence joins TRBV20-1 and TRBJ2-7; D unclear. The CDR3 loop spans 12 amino acids. CDR1 and CDR2 (germline): DFQATT, SNEGSKA (reference sequence). V lost 3 bases and J 3 bases, leaving 9 bases between the germline ends. The CDR3 here is CSASKGFYEQYF. CDR3 DNA: TGCAGTGCTAGTAAAGGTTTCTACGAGCAGTACTTC.

This clonotype appeared many times. The V and J genes are TRBV20-1 and TRBJ2-1; 8 nucleotides line up with TRBD2. Germline V gene sequence: CDR1 DFQATT, CDR2 SNEGSKA (reference sequence). CDR3 size: 17 residues. The trim removed 0 bases at V and 0 bases at J, leaving 7 bases unmatched. The CDR3, as DNA: TGCAGTGCTAGAGATGGACTAGCAAGGACCTCCTACAATGAGCAGTTCTTC. It specifies CSARDGLARTSYNEQFF.

This clonotype was found a few times. This chain connects TRBV6-1 to TRBJ1-6; a weak D match, TRBD1 (6 bases). Germline CDR1 MNHNS, CDR2 SASEGT. CDR3 size: 11 residues. V was trimmed by 2 bases and J by 15 bases, leaving 8 bases between them. Here the CDR3 DNA reads TGTGCCAGCAGTGAAAACAGGGTCCTCCACTTT. It translates to CASSENRVLHF.

This clonotype has at least ten counts. This chain connects TRBV27 to TRBJ2-1; 9 positions match TRBD1. The CDR3 is 15 amino acids. Looked up from germline, CDR1 is MNHEY and CDR2 is SMNVEV (reference sequence). V gave up 6 bases and J gave up 6 bases; unmatched junction bases: 9. This CDR3 is CASSVAGTGFNEQFF. The CDR3 coding sequence is TGTGCCAGCAGCGTAGCCGGGACAGGGTTCAATGAGCAGTTCTTC.

This clonotype was counted many times. The chain has TRBV5-1 and TRBJ2-5; D possibly matches TRBD1 or TRBD2 (5 bases each). CDR1 and CDR2 (germline): SGHRS, YFSETQ. This CDR3 is built from 16 residues. V was shortened by 0 bases and J by 1 base, with 13 bases between the two germline ends. CDR3 loop: CASSLDGTKPQETQYF. Written as DNA, the CDR3 is TGCGCCAGCAGCTTGGATGGGACCAAACCCCAAGAGACCCAGTACTTC.

Here the CDR3 reads CASSDLYEQYF. The CDR3 DNA reads TGTGCCAGCAGCGATCTCTACGAGCAGTACTTC. The chain couples TRBV7-2 to TRBJ2-7; D gene ambiguous. Germline V gene lookup returns CDR1 SGHTA and CDR2 FQGNSA. Trimming took 5 bases from V and 3 from J, leaving 5 bases between them. The CDR3 contains 11 residues.

This clonotype occurred many times. The chain recombines TRBV29-1 with TRBJ1-1; D perhaps matches TRBD1 (5 bases). This CDR3 has 14 residues. V lost 5 bases, J lost 0 bases, and 13 bases lay in between. CDR1 is SQVTM and CDR2 is ANQGSEA in the germline V gene. CDR3 protein: CSVPETVLNTEAFF. The CDR3 nucleotides are TGCAGCGTTCCCGAGACAGTCCTGAACACTGAAGCTTTCTTT.

This clonotype was recorded many times. The chain recombines TRBV5-6 with TRBJ1-4; D is unresolved. V lost 0 bases and J lost 13, with 10 bases in between. Germline-derived CDR1 and CDR2 are SGHDT and YYEEEE. This CDR3 is built from 12 residues. The CDR3 reads CASSLGGFGLFF. The DNA for the CDR3 is TGTGCCAGCAGCTTGGGGGGTTTCGGACTGTTTTTT.

This clonotype was observed a handful of times. V is TRBV29-1 and J is TRBJ2-3, with D unclear. Trimming took off 4 bases at V and 5 bases at J, with 7 bases between the two ends. Germline loops: CDR1 SQVTM, CDR2 ANQGSEA. This CDR3 has 11 amino acids. In DNA form, the CDR3 reads TGCAGCGTTGCTGAGGTAGATACGCAGTATTTT. Protein: CSVAEVDTQYF.

The V call is TRBV25-1, the J call TRBJ1-1, with D unresolved. The V end was cut by 5 bases, the J end by 6 bases, with 10 bases between. CDR3 length: 12 residues. Germline V CDR1 and CDR2: MGHDK, SYGVNS. The CDR3 DNA follows: TGTGCCAGCAGTTATGGTAGGTCTGAAGCTTTCTTT. Its protein is CASSYGRSEAFF.

CDR3 sequence reads: CASSFQGVETQYF. The CDR3 DNA follows: TGTGCCAGCAGTTTCCAGGGTGTTGAGACCCAGTACTTC. This rearrangement joins TRBV12-3 or TRBV12-4 to TRBJ2-5, with D maybe TRBD1 (5 bases). The V end lost 3 bases, the J end lost 5 bases, and 10 bases lay between the germline ends. The CDR3 has 13 amino acids.